This T cell receptor beta chain was identified during a study of radiation and T cells in renal cell carcinoma. Study at large: Nephrectomy followed 15 Gy stereotactic body radiation by 4 weeks.

Time point in this sample: blood 2 weeks post-SBRT. The treatment was: 15 Gy SBRT to primary tumor, nephrectomy 4 weeks later. About this clone itself: Its antigen is unknown.

Study conclusions and caveats: Without pretreatment biopsies, baseline tumor clonotype presence was undetermined. Top tumor clonotypes rose in blood 2 weeks post-radiation, then contracted.

The table came from immunoSEQ multiplex PCR; TCRdb's copy has only in-frame clones and leaves some out. The sample has more than 100,000 clones; about 88% are singletons. The V and J ends lost 2 bases and 6 bases respectively, with 8 bases between them. In germline, CDR1 is SNHLY, CDR2 FYNNEI. This CDR3 has 13 amino acids. This receptor was taken from a woman in her seventies with renal cell carcinoma. V usage is TRBV2 and J usage is TRBJ1-5; no reliable D call. This material consisted of blood, taken from a patient whose treatment included radiotherapy and nephrectomy. CDR3 in DNA: TGTGCCAGCAGTGAAAGCCGGTCTCAGCCCCAGCATTTT. This encodes CASSESRSQPQHF.